The 32 T cell receptor beta chains listed next were all sequenced from one sample in a study of glioma-infiltrating T cells after dendritic cell vaccination. This table comes from immunoSEQ multiplex PCR, and its TCRdb copy is limited to in-frame clones, with some not included. The sample has roughly 70,000 clones, approximately 80% seen once. Here the sequenced sample was blood, taken before dendritic cell vaccination. All receptors come from a human donor with glioblastoma.

The V call is TRBV5-8, the J call TRBJ2-3; 9 bases map to TRBD1. The V gene end was trimmed by 4 bases and the J gene end by 5 bases; junction bases not matched to a gene: 2. The CDR3 length is 13 residues. Per germline, CDR1 SGHTS and CDR2 YDEGEE. The CDR3 DNA sequence: TGTGCCAGCAGCCGGGACAGGGAAGATACGCAGTATTTT. This sequence encodes CASSRDREDTQYF.

The rearrangement uses TRBV30 and TRBJ1-5; maybe TRBD1 (6 bases). Germline V CDR1 and CDR2: GTSNPN, SVGIG (reference sequence). The length of the CDR3 is 13 residues. Trimming shortened V by 5 bases and J by 2 bases, and 10 bases separated the two germline ends. In nucleotides, the CDR3 is TGTGCCTGGTCGGGACAAGGCAATCAGCCCCAGCATTTT. This translates into CAWSGQGNQPQHF.

This clone was counted at least ten times. This chain links TRBV19 with TRBJ1-4, with 7 bases lining up with TRBD1. Trimming removed 5 bases from V and 6 bases from J; junction bases left unmatched: 6. The CDR3 spans 14 residues. Germline lookup yields CDR1 LNHDA and CDR2 SQIVND (reference sequence). CDR3 loop: CASSREGAYEKLFF. CDR3 in DNA: TGTGCCAGTAGTCGGGAGGGGGCCTATGAAAAACTGTTTTTT.

The CDR3 DNA follows: TGTGCCAGCAGCTACGTAGGAGATCAGCCCCAGCATTTT. Translating it yields CASSYVGDQPQHF. The chain joins TRBV5-8 to TRBJ1-5; D is undetermined. Trimming took 3 bases from V and 5 from J, leaving 9 bases between them. This CDR3 is built from 13 residues. The germline V gene has CDR1 SGHTS and CDR2 YDEGEE.

V is TRBV9 and J is TRBJ2-1; D unclear. Trimming removed 0 bases from V and 5 bases from J, with 9 bases in between. The CDR3 consists of 14 residues. Germline V gives CDR1 SGDLS, CDR2 YYNGEE. The CDR3 loop is CASSVVSSNNEQFF. DNA of the CDR3: TGTGCCAGCAGCGTAGTTTCCAGTAACAATGAGCAGTTCTTC.

The chain links TRBV6-1 to TRBJ1-1; D remains ambiguous. V was shortened by 2 bases and J by 0 bases, with 13 bases between the two germline ends. The CDR3 length is 16 residues. Germline V gene lookup returns CDR1 MNHNS and CDR2 SASEGT. CDR3 coding DNA: TGTGCCAGCAGTGAACGAGGAGGCGGAATGAACACTGAAGCTTTCTTT. Encoded protein: CASSERGGGMNTEAFF.

The rearrangement links TRBV6-4 to TRBJ2-5; perhaps TRBD2 as D (5 bases). There are 16 residues in the CDR3. V was pared by 0 bases and J by 3 bases, with 14 bases between. The germline V gene has CDR1 MRHNA and CDR2 SNTAGT. The CDR3 nucleotides read TGTGCCAGCAGTGACTCTTGCGGCGGGTCCAAAGAGACCCAGTACTTC. It specifies CASSDSCGGSKETQYF.

A few counts support this clone. This chain links TRBV5-5 with TRBJ2-7; 8 nucleotides agree with TRBD2. Per the germline V gene, CDR1 is SGHKS and CDR2 is YYEKEE (reference sequence). The length of the CDR3 is 13 residues. J was trimmed by 4 bases and V by 4 bases; bases with no gene match: 4. Here the CDR3 reads CASSAPGGYEQYV. CDR3 in DNA: TGTGCCAGCAGCGCGCCGGGGGGGTACGAGCAGTACGTC.

The rearrangement joins TRBV7-9 to TRBJ2-7; TRBD2 matches 11 bases. The V gene's germline CDR1 is SEHNR and CDR2 FQNEAQ (reference sequence). Unmatched junction bases numbered 5, after V lost 5 bases and J lost 2 bases. The CDR3 runs to 15 residues. The chain's CDR3 is CASSRVSGRAYEQYV. As DNA, the CDR3 is TGTGCCAGCAGCCGTGTTAGCGGGAGGGCCTACGAGCAGTACGTC.

The chain links TRBV25-1 to TRBJ2-1; D may be TRBD1 (5 bases). Germline values: CDR1 MGHDK, CDR2 SYGVNS. The CDR3 contains 17 residues. Deletions cut 0 bases from V and 2 bases from J, with 14 bases between. Here the CDR3 reads CASSEYGAEYPYNEQFF. The DNA of the CDR3 is TGTGCCAGCAGTGAATATGGGGCCGAGTACCCCTACAATGAGCAGTTCTTC.

The rearrangement links TRBV9 to TRBJ2-3, with 7 bases that match TRBD2. CDR1 is SGDLS, CDR2 YYNGEE, per germline. With 2 bases clipped from V and 1 base from J, the junction kept 7 bases outside the gene matches. The CDR3 consists of 16 residues. The chain's CDR3 is CASSVSGAGGTDTQYF. CDR3 DNA sequence: TGTGCCAGCAGCGTCAGCGGGGCGGGGGGCACAGATACGCAGTATTTT.

The rearrangement uses TRBV19 and TRBJ1-2, with D uncertain. The CDR3 consists of 15 residues. V was clipped by 4 bases and J by 8 bases, with 20 bases between them. From germline, CDR1 is LNHDA and CDR2 SQIVND (reference sequence). This CDR3 reads CASSTPRLGSPGYTF. For the CDR3, the DNA is TGTGCCAGTAGTACCCCCCGACTCGGATCGCCCGGCTACACCTTC. The full variable domain, completed using reference TRBV19 and TRBJ1-2, is DGGITQSPKYLFRKEGQNVTLSCEQNLNHDAMYWYRQDPGQGLRLIYYSQIVNDFQKGDIAEGYSVSREKKESFPLTVTSAQKNPTAFYLCASSTPRLGSPGYTFGSGTRLTVV.

The genes are TRBV19 and TRBJ1-1; D uncertain. V lost 5 bases and J 6 bases, leaving 16 bases between the germline ends. The CDR3 consists of 14 residues. Looked up from germline, CDR1 is LNHDA and CDR2 is SQIVND (reference sequence). The CDR3 DNA follows: TGTGCCAGTAGTGAAATTGGGGTGAGGGCTGAAGCTTTCTTT. This encodes CASSEIGVRAEAFF.

The CDR3: CATNRGSSYNEQFF. In nucleotides, the CDR3 is TGTGCCACCAACAGGGGGAGCTCCTACAATGAGCAGTTCTTC. This sequence joins TRBV15 and TRBJ2-1, with 8 bases that match TRBD1. CDR3 length: 14 residues. The germline gives CDR1 LNHNV, CDR2 YYDKDF (reference sequence). With V trimmed by 7 bases and J by 0 bases, 2 bases remained unmatched.

The chain uses TRBV7-3 and TRBJ2-1; 9 positions agree with TRBD2. The CDR3 totals 15 residues. V trimming: 5 bases; J trimming: 7 bases; junction bases outside the gene matches: 9. Per germline, CDR1 SGHTA and CDR2 FQGTGA. CDR3 residues: CASSPGGAGGNEQFF. Here the CDR3 DNA reads TGTGCCAGCAGCCCCGGGGGAGCGGGAGGTAATGAGCAGTTCTTC.

The chain recombines TRBV5-1 with TRBJ2-3; 13 nucleotides line up with TRBD2. The J segment lost 4 bases and the V segment lost 4 bases, leaving 6 bases of the junction unmatched. The CDR3 loop spans 16 amino acids. The germline gives CDR1 SGHRS, CDR2 YFSETQ. The CDR3 DNA is TGCGCCAGCAGCCCAGGGACTAGCGGGGACCCAGATACGCAGTATTTT. This gives the protein CASSPGTSGDPDTQYF.

V and J are TRBV2 and TRBJ2-3, with 7 bases aligning to TRBD1. Germline CDR1 is SNHLY and CDR2 is FYNNEI. This CDR3 is built from 15 residues. V was clipped by 6 bases and J by 1 base; unmatched bases: 7. The CDR3 nucleotides read TGTGCCAGCAGCTCCGGGACAGCTCGCACAGATACGCAGTATTTT. This codes for CASSSGTARTDTQYF.

The chain combines TRBV6-5 with TRBJ1-1, with 8 bases aligning to TRBD1. The CDR3 spans 14 residues. The V gene's germline CDR1 is MNHEY and CDR2 SVGAGI. Trimming removed 4 bases from V and 7 bases from J; junction bases left unmatched: 8. The CDR3 protein is CASSLKMDRVEAFF. The DNA of the CDR3 is TGTGCCAGCAGTTTGAAAATGGACAGGGTTGAAGCTTTCTTT.

This chain uses TRBV5-6 with TRBJ2-1; 7 nucleotides agree with TRBD1. The CDR3 has 16 residues. Looked up from germline, CDR1 is SGHDT and CDR2 is YYEEEE. V shed 0 bases, J shed 3 bases, and the junction held 6 bases outside the gene matches. Here the CDR3 DNA reads TGTGCCAGCAGCTTGGCAAAAACAGGGGTCTACAATGAGCAGTTCTTC. Its protein is CASSLAKTGVYNEQFF.

The chain carries TRBV5-1 and TRBJ1-1; 7 bases fit TRBD1. The CDR3 has 14 residues. The V gene end was trimmed by 0 bases and the J gene end by 6 bases; junction bases not matched to a gene: 5. Germline-derived CDR1 and CDR2 are SGHRS and YFSETQ. The CDR3 DNA reads TGCGCCAGCAGCTTGGGACAGGGCGGAGCTGAAGCTTTCTTT. It is translated as CASSLGQGGAEAFF.

The V and J genes are TRBV25-1 and TRBJ2-2; possibly TRBD1 for D (5 bases). CDR1 and CDR2 from the germline V gene are MGHDK and SYGVNS. Trimming took off 1 base at V and 7 bases at J, with 10 bases between the two ends. The CDR3 is made up of 14 amino acids. CDR3 sequence: CASSEFTGGGELFF. The CDR3, as DNA: TGTGCCAGCAGTGAATTCACAGGTGGCGGGGAGCTGTTTTTT.

The rearrangement links TRBV9 to TRBJ2-2; possibly TRBD2 for D (6 bases). In germline, CDR1 is SGDLS, CDR2 YYNGEE. Trimming pared 1 base from V and 1 base from J, leaving 8 bases between. The CDR3 runs to 15 residues. The CDR3 loop reads CASSVWGENTGELFF. CDR3 coding DNA: TGTGCCAGCAGCGTATGGGGGGAGAACACCGGGGAGCTGTTTTTT.

This chain connects TRBV7-9 to TRBJ2-7; 10 nucleotides align to TRBD1. Germline V gene data show CDR1 as SEHNR and CDR2 as FQNEAQ (reference sequence). J gave up 5 bases and V 6 bases, and 7 bases lay outside the gene matches. This CDR3 is 14 amino acids long. The CDR3 DNA is TGTGCCAGCAGATCCGACAGGGGGCAGGACGAGCAGTACTTC. Its translation is CASRSDRGQDEQYF. Complete variable domain (other parts from reference TRBV7-9 and TRBJ2-7): DTGVSQNPRHKITKRGQNVTFRCDPISEHNRLYWYRQTLGQGPEFLTYFQNEAQLEKSRLLSDRFSAERPKGSFSTLEIQRTEQGDSAMYLCASRSDRGQDEQYFGPGTRLTVT.

The chain couples TRBV27 to TRBJ2-7; D is possibly TRBD1 (5 bases). From germline, CDR1 is MNHEY and CDR2 SMNVEV (reference sequence). V was pared by 10 bases and J by 4 bases, with 11 bases between. The CDR3 is 11 residues long. Here the CDR3 DNA reads TGTGCCATGGGCCCAGGGTACGAGCAGTACTTC. Translating it yields CAMGPGYEQYF.

About this clone: Other DNA sequences in this specimen translate into the identical CDR3. The chain carries TRBV19 and TRBJ1-2; 7 bases are shared with TRBD1. V dropped 3 bases and J dropped 1; count of bases not matched to a gene: 5. CDR3 length: 15 amino acids. Germline V gene lookup returns CDR1 LNHDA and CDR2 SQIVND (reference sequence). The CDR3 loop reads CASSIVGQLNYGYTF. CDR3 nucleotide sequence: TGTGCCAGTAGTATCGTGGGACAGCTTAACTATGGCTACACCTTC.

This clone was seen a few times. J is TRBJ1-5 and V is TRBV27; perhaps TRBD1 as D (5 bases). This CDR3 has 13 amino acids. Germline values: CDR1 MNHEY, CDR2 SMNVEV (reference sequence). V dropped 8 bases and J dropped 9 bases, with 17 bases sitting between them. Here the CDR3 DNA reads TGTGCCAGCTCCGGGGGGTTCTTGGGGCCCCAGCATTTT. Protein sequence: CASSGGFLGPQHF.

V is TRBV7-9 and J is TRBJ2-7, with 11 bases matching TRBD2. There are 13 residues in the CDR3. With 5 bases clipped from V and 6 bases from J, the junction kept 3 bases outside the gene matches. Germline loops: CDR1 SEHNR, CDR2 FQNEAQ (reference sequence). CDR3 residues: CASSVLAGAEQYV. DNA of the CDR3: TGTGCCAGCAGCGTACTAGCGGGAGCCGAGCAGTACGTC.

V gene TRBV21-1 combines with J gene TRBJ1-2; the table's D gene call, TRBD1, was not cross checked with the DNA. TRBV21-1 is recorded as a pseudogene. The CDR3 runs 14 residues. This CDR3 is CASSKVGRPYGYTF. CDR3 in DNA: TGTGCCAGCAGCAAAGTCGGCAGGCCCTATGGCTACACCTTC.

This clone appeared a few times. Written as DNA, the CDR3 is TGTGCCAGCGCAACTTATTCCGGTGACGGGGATACGCAGTATTTT. Encoded protein: CASATYSGDGDTQYF. This chain links TRBV9 with TRBJ2-3; no definite D call. The V and J ends lost 7 bases and 6 bases respectively, with 21 bases between them. From germline, CDR1 is SGDLS and CDR2 YYNGEE. This CDR3 contains 15 residues.

The rearrangement uses TRBV19 and TRBJ1-4, with 7 bases lining up with TRBD1. J gave up 5 bases and V 6 bases, and 6 bases lay outside the gene matches. CDR3 length: 14 residues. Germline V gene lookup returns CDR1 LNHDA and CDR2 SQIVND (reference sequence). The CDR3 reads CASSLRRGNEKLFF. CDR3 DNA sequence: TGTGCCAGTAGCCTTCGCAGGGGGAATGAAAAACTGTTTTTT.

The J gene is TRBJ2-2, the V gene TRBV19; TRBD2 agrees at 11 bases. V lost 7 bases, J lost 4 bases, and 20 bases stayed unmatched. Germline assignment: CDR1 LNHDA and CDR2 SQIVND (reference sequence). This CDR3 region has 20 residues. The CDR3 DNA reads TGTGCCAGTACCCCCCTCCGAGGGATGCCGGGACTAGCGGTCACCGGGGAGCTGTTTTTT. It yields the protein CASTPLRGMPGLAVTGELFF.

V usage is TRBV2 and J usage is TRBJ2-5, with D tentatively TRBD1 (6 bases). The CDR3 has 16 amino acids. Germline CDR1 SNHLY, CDR2 FYNNEI. Trimming shortened V by 5 bases and J by 2 bases, and 18 bases separated the two germline ends. CDR3 amino acids: CASSFSPMGAQETQYF. CDR3 DNA: TGTGCCAGCAGTTTTTCCCCTATGGGGGCACAAGAGACCCAGTACTTC.